There are a few counts of the clone carrying this T cell receptor beta chain. What it binds is unknown. Library construction for TCR beta used iRepertoire HTBI primers and Arm-PCR of CDR3 regions. TCRdb called the multiplex PCR reads again in MiXCR, with one record for every CDR3 protein. The table lists 400,000 to 500,000 distinct CDR3 sequences, under 25% of them singletons. Germline lookup yields CDR1 SGHDN and CDR2 FVKESK. The CDR3 runs 13 residues. Trimming removed 4 bases at V and 10 bases at J, with 16 bases between. The sample belongs to a study of regulatory T cells in long-lasting Graves disease. At the level of the study: Treatment with antithyroid drugs for over 5 years, together with positive TSH receptor antibodies, meant persistent Graves' disease. Findings and limits, study-wide: Owing to a sample size that was small, accuracy may have been reduced.

This sample's time point: persistent/refractory GD, antithyroid drugs over 5 years with positive TRAb. RNA extracted from PBMCs served as the sequencing template. Graves' disease diagnoses used American Thyroid Association guidelines. This chain joins TRBV14 and TRBJ2-5, with D possibly TRBD1 on 6 matching bases. This TCR was sampled from a female donor with Graves disease. The sequences come from peripheral blood mononuclear cells (PBMCs), collected when the disease was refractory, from a patient treated with antithyroid drugs. As DNA, the CDR3 is TGTGCCAGCAGCCCCCATCGAGGGGGTGACCAGTACTTC. Its protein is CASSPHRGGDQYF.